These T cell receptor beta chains were read from a single sample in a study of T cells in Graves' hyperthyroidism and ophthalmopathy. TCRdb fed the multiplex PCR reads into MiXCR, producing one record per CDR3 protein. The data contain some 720,000 distinct CDR3 sequences, about 15% of them singletons. Source material: blood. The origin of the receptors is a man in his late teens or twenties with Graves' hyperthyroidism. CDR3s include the opening cysteine and the closing phenylalanine or tryptophan. D genes are given only for firm matches. Rows give clone size only sometimes, using once, few, many, or a class for an expanded clone.

J: TRBJ2-1; V: TRBV20-1; D: NA; size: NA; DNA: TGCAGTCCTATAGGCGGGATTTACAATGAGCAGTTCTTC; CDR3: CSPIGGIYNEQFF
J: TRBJ1-1; V: TRBV28; D: TRBD1; size: many; DNA: TGTGCCAGCATTCGGACAGGTGAAGCTTTCTTT; CDR3: CASIRTGEAFF
J: TRBJ2-5; V: TRBV18; D: NA; size: few; DNA: TGTGCCAGCTCACCATACAGGGAGGGAGAGACCCAGTACTTC; CDR3: CASSPYREGETQYF
J: TRBJ2-2; V: TRBV7-9; D: NA; size: few; DNA: TGTGCCAGCAGCTACCGGGAGACCGACACCGGGGAGCTGTTTTTT; CDR3: CASSYRETDTGELFF
J: TRBJ1-2; V: TRBV7-9; D: NA; size: few; DNA: TGTGCCAGCAGCTTAGCGGGGTTGGCAGTCGTTAACTATGGCTACACCTTC; CDR3: CASSLAGLAVVNYGYTF
J: TRBJ1-5; V: TRBV2; D: TRBD1; size: NA; DNA: TGTGCCAGCAGTGAAAGGAGACAGGGTTATCAGCCCCACCATTTT; CDR3: CASSERRQGYQPHHF
J: TRBJ2-3; V: TRBV7-9; D: TRBD1; size: NA; DNA: TGTGCCAGCAGCTCCTGGCAGGGGGCCTTAAATACGCAGTATTTT; CDR3: CASSSWQGALNTQYF
J: TRBJ2-7; V: TRBV18; D: TRBD2; size: many; DNA: TGTGCCAGCTCACCGGGACTAGCGGGAGAACACGAGCAGTACTTC; CDR3: CASSPGLAGEHEQYF
J: TRBJ1-5; V: TRBV2; D: NA; size: NA; DNA: TGTGCCAGCAGTGAAGGTCAGGGGAGAAATCAGCCCCAGCATTTT; CDR3: CASSEGQGRNQPQHF
J: TRBJ1-1; V: TRBV13; D: TRBD1; size: NA; DNA: TGTGCCAGCAGCCCCTTAGCAGGGGGAGGGAACACTGAAGCTTTCTTT; CDR3: CASSPLAGGGNTEAFF
J: TRBJ2-3; V: TRBV29-1; D: NA; size: NA; DNA: TGCAGCGCCCGACGGATCCGAACAGATACGCAGTATTTT; CDR3: CSARRIRTDTQYF
J: TRBJ1-5; V: TRBV30; D: NA; size: many; DNA: TGTGCCTGGGCGGCGGGGGGACCAAATCAGCCCCAGCATTTT; CDR3: CAWAAGGPNQPQHF
J: TRBJ2-1; V: TRBV12-5; D: TRBD2; size: many; DNA: TGTGCTAGTGGTTTGCTGAGCGGGGGCTCCTACAATGAGCAGTTCTTC; CDR3: CASGLLSGGSYNEQFF
J: TRBJ2-5; V: TRBV19; D: NA; size: few; DNA: TGTGCCAGTAGCGTTTGGGAACAAGAGACCCAGTACTTC; CDR3: CASSVWEQETQYF
J: TRBJ2-5; V: TRBV11-3; D: NA; size: few; DNA: TGTGCCAGCAGCAAAGTCCGCGCCTCCGAGACCCAGTACTTC; CDR3: CASSKVRASETQYF
J: TRBJ2-3; V: TRBV7-3; D: TRBD1; size: NA; DNA: TGTGCCAGCAGCGCTACAGGGGGCTCGGCAGATACGCAGTATTTT; CDR3: CASSATGGSADTQYF
J: TRBJ2-7; V: TRBV30; D: NA; size: many; DNA: TGTGCCTGGAAGCGGTCTGGGGAGCAGTACTTC; CDR3: CAWKRSGEQYF
J: TRBJ2-7; V: TRBV5-5; D: TRBD2; size: few; DNA: TGTGCCAGCAGCTTCGTGCGGGGGGCGAGCTACGAGCAGTACTTC; CDR3: CASSFVRGASYEQYF
J: TRBJ2-7; V: TRBV6-9; D: NA; size: few; DNA: TGTGCCAGCAGTTACGGGGCAGGGTACCACTACGAGCAGTACTTC; CDR3: CASSYGAGYHYEQYF
J: TRBJ2-5; V: TRBV4-3; D: NA; size: few; DNA: TGCGCCAGCAGCCAAGATTTCGGGAAACAAGAGACCCAGTACTTC; CDR3: CASSQDFGKQETQYF
J: TRBJ2-5; V: TRBV5-1; D: TRBD2; size: few; DNA: TGCGCCAGCAGCCCCCATAGCGGGAGCGATAGGGAGACCCAGTACTTC; CDR3: CASSPHSGSDRETQYF
J: TRBJ2-4; V: TRBV7-2; D: TRBD2; size: many; DNA: TGTGCCAGCAGCTCAGGACTAGCTCCTGGCATTCAGTACTTC; CDR3: CASSSGLAPGIQYF
J: TRBJ1-2; V: TRBV4-2; D: NA; size: NA; DNA: TGTGCCAGCAGCCAGGAGATACCAGACTATGGCTACACCTTC; CDR3: CASSQEIPDYGYTF
J: TRBJ2-2; V: TRBV3-1; D: NA; size: few; DNA: TGTGCCAGCAGCCAATCGGGGTACACCGGGGAGCTGTTTTTT; CDR3: CASSQSGYTGELFF
J: TRBJ2-6; V: TRBV5-5; D: NA; size: NA; DNA: TGTGCCAGCCGGGCAGGACACAATTCTGGGGCCAACGTCCTGACTTTC; CDR3: CASRAGHNSGANVLTF
J: TRBJ2-4; V: TRBV24-1; D: NA; size: few; DNA: TGTGCCACCAGTGATTTGACAGCGCTAGCCAAAAACATTCAGTACTTC; CDR3: CATSDLTALAKNIQYF
J: TRBJ1-1; V: TRBV29-1; D: TRBD1; size: few; DNA: TGCAGCGGGGGGACAGGGGTAGGGAACACTGAGGCTTTCTTT; CDR3: CSGGTGVGNTEAFF
J: TRBJ2-3; V: TRBV28; D: NA; size: NA; DNA: TGTGCCAGCAGGGGAGACCGGGACACAGATACGCAGTATTTT; CDR3: CASRGDRDTDTQYF
J: TRBJ2-5; V: TRBV13; D: TRBD1; size: NA; DNA: TGTGCCAGCAGCGCCGGGACAGTGGGGGAGACCCAGTACTTC; CDR3: CASSAGTVGETQYF
J: TRBJ2-1; V: TRBV18; D: TRBD2; size: NA; DNA: TGTGCCAGCTCACCACCCGCTAGCGGGTCCAATGAGCAGTTCTTC; CDR3: CASSPPASGSNEQFF
J: TRBJ2-1; V: TRBV12-3/TRBV12-4; D: NA; size: NA; DNA: TGTGCCAGCGGTCCCTCTACGAATGAGCAGTTCTTC; CDR3: CASGPSTNEQFF
J: TRBJ2-3; V: TRBV20-1; D: NA; size: many; DNA: TGCAGTGCTAGAGATCGTCTCAAAGATACGCAGTATTTT; CDR3: CSARDRLKDTQYF
J: TRBJ2-1; V: TRBV28; D: NA; size: many; DNA: TGTGCCAGCAGTCCCATGCTGGCCCCGAGCTCCTACAATGAGCAGTTCTTC; CDR3: CASSPMLAPSSYNEQFF
J: TRBJ1-1; V: TRBV29-1; D: NA; size: few; DNA: TGCAGCGTCCCCCGGACAGCTGGGAAAGCTTTCTTT; CDR3: CSVPRTAGKAFF
J: TRBJ2-1; V: TRBV27; D: TRBD2; size: many; DNA: TGTGCCAGCAGTCCCCTGACTAGCGGAGGACACAATGAGCAGTTCTTC; CDR3: CASSPLTSGGHNEQFF
J: TRBJ1-1; V: TRBV2; D: NA; size: many; DNA: TGTGCCAGCAGACTCGACAGAAGACGGGCGATCTCTGAAGCTTTCTTT; CDR3: CASRLDRRRAISEAFF